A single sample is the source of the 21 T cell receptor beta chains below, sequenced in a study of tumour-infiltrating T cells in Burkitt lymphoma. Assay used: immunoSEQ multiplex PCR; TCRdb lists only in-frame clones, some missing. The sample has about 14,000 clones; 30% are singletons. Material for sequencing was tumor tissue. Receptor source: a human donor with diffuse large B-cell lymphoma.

The DNA for the CDR3 is TGCGCCAGCAGCGAAGCCGGGACAGGGGGCGCCGAGACCCAGTACTTC. Protein sequence: CASSEAGTGGAETQYF. The V gene is TRBV5-1, the J gene TRBJ2-5, with TRBD1 identical over 12 bases. CDR3 length: 16 residues. Germline CDR1 and CDR2: SGHRS and YFSETQ. V lost 4 bases, J lost 5 bases, and 9 bases stayed unmatched.

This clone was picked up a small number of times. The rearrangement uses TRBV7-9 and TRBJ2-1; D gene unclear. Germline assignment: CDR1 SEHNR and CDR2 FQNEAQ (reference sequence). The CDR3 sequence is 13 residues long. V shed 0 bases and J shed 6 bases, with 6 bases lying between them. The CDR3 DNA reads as TGTGCCAGCAGCTTAGCGCTACTCAATGAGCAGTTCTTC. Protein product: CASSLALLNEQFF. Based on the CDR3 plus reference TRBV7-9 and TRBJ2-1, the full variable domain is DTGVSQNPRHKITKRGQNVTFRCDPISEHNRLYWYRQTLGQGPEFLTYFQNEAQLEKSRLLSDRFSAERPKGSFSTLEIQRTEQGDSAMYLCASSLALLNEQFFGPGTRLTVL.

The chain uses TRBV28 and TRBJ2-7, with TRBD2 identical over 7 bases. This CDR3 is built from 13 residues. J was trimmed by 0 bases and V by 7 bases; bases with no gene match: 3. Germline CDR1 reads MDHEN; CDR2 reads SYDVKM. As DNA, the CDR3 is TGTGCCAGCATACGGGGGGTCTCCTACGAGCAGTACTTC. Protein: CASIRGVSYEQYF.

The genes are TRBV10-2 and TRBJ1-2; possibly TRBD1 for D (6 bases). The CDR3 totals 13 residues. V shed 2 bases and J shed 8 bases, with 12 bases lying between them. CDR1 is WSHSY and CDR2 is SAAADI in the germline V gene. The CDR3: CASSESPGEGYTF. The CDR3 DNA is TGCGCCAGCAGTGAGAGTCCAGGGGAAGGCTACACCTTC.

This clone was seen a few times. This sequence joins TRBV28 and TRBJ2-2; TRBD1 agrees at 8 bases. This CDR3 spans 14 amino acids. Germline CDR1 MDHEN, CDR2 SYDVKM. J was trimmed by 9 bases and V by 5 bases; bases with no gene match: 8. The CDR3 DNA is TGTGCCAGCAGTACCCGACAGGGGATTTGGGAGCTGTTTTTT. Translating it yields CASSTRQGIWELFF.

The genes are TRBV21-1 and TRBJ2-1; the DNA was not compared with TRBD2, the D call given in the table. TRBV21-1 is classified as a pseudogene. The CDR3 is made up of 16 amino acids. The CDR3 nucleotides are TGTGCCAGCAGCAAAGATGATAGCGGGAGATTCAATGAGCAGTTCTTC. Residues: CASSKDDSGRFNEQFF.

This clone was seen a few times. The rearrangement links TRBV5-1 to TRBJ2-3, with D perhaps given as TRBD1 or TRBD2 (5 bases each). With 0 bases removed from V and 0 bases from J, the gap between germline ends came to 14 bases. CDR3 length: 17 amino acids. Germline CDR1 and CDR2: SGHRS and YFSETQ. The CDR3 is CASSLETGRTSTDTQYF. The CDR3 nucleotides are TGCGCCAGCAGCTTGGAGACGGGACGAACTAGCACAGATACGCAGTATTTT.

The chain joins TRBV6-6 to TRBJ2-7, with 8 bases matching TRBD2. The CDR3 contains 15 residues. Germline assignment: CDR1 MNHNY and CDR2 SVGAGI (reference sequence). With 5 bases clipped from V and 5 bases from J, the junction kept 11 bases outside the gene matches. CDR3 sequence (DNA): TGTGCCAGCAGTCCCCGTAGTAGCGGGACCGACGAGCAGTACTTC. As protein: CASSPRSSGTDEQYF.

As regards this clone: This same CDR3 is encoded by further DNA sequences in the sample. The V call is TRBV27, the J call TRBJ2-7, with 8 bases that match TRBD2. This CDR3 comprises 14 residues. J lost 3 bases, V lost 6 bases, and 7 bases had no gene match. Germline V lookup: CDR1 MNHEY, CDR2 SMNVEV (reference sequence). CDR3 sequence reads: CASSLLAGNYEQYF. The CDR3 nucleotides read TGTGCCAGCAGCCTATTAGCGGGGAACTACGAGCAGTACTTC.

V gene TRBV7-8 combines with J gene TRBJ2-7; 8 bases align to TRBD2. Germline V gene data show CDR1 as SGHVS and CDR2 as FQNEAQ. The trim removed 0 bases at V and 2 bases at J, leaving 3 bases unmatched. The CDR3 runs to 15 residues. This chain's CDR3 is CASSLARGATYEQYF. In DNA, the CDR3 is TGTGCCAGCAGCTTAGCGCGGGGGGCAACCTACGAGCAGTACTTC.

The chain's CDR3 is CSVVLAGIGNEQFF. The CDR3 region has the DNA TGCAGCGTTGTACTAGCGGGGATAGGCAATGAGCAGTTCTTC. The rearrangement uses TRBV29-1 and TRBJ2-1, with TRBD2 matching 10 bases. CDR1 SQVTM and CDR2 ANQGSEA come from the germline V gene. J gave up 6 bases and V 4 bases, and 6 bases lay outside the gene matches. The CDR3 contains 14 residues.

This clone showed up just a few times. CDR3 nucleotide sequence: TGTGCCAGCAGCGAAACGGACAGGGGATCGCATGGCTACACCTTC. This translates into CASSETDRGSHGYTF. This chain uses TRBV9 with TRBJ1-2; 9 bases line up with TRBD1. Germline V CDR1 and CDR2: SGDLS, YYNGEE. Trimming removed 3 bases from V and 6 bases from J; junction bases left unmatched: 9. CDR3 length: 15 amino acids.

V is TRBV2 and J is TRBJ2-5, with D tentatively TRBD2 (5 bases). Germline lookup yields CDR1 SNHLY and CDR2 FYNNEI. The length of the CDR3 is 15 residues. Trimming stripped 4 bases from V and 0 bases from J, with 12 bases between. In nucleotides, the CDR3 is TGTGCCAGCAGTGCCCCGGGAAGGCACCAAGAGACCCAGTACTTC. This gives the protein CASSAPGRHQETQYF.

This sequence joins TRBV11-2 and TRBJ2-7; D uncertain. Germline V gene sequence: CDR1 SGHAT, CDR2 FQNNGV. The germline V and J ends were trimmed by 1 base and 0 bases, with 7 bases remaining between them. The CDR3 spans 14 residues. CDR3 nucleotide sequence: TGTGCCAGCAGCTTAGTTACATTCTCCTACGAGCAGTACTTC. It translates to CASSLVTFSYEQYF.

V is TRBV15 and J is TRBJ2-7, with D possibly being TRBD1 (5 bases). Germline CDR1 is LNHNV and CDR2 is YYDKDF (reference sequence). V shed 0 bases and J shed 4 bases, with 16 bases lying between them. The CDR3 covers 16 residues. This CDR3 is CATSRDRIGESYEQYF. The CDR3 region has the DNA TGTGCCACCAGCAGAGATCGAATAGGGGAATCTTACGAGCAGTACTTC.

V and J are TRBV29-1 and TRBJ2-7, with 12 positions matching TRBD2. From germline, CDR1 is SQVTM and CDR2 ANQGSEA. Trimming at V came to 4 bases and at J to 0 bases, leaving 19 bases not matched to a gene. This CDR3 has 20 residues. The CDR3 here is CSVVLAGGPGAPPNSYEQYF. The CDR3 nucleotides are TGCAGCGTTGTGCTAGCGGGAGGGCCTGGTGCACCCCCAAACTCCTACGAGCAGTACTTC.

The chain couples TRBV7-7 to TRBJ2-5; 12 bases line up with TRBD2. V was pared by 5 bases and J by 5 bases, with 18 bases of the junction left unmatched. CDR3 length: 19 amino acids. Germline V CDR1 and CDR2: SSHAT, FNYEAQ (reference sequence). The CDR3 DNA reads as TGTGCCAGCAGCCCCCGCCGGCCTTGCCTAGCGGGAGGGAAGGAGACCCAGTACTTC. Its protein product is CASSPRRPCLAGGKETQYF.

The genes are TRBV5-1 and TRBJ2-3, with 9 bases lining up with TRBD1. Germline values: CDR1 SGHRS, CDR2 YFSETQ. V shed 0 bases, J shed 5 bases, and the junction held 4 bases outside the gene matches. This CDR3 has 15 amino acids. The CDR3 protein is CASSLGDRVQDTQYF. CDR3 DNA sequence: TGCGCCAGCAGCTTGGGGGACAGGGTACAAGATACGCAGTATTTT.

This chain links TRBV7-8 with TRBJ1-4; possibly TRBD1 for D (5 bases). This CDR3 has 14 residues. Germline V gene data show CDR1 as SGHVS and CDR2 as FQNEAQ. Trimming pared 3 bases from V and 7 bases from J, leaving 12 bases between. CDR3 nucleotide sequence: TGTGCCAGCAGCTTTCTAGCAAGGGGTGAAAAACTGTTTTTT. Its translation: CASSFLARGEKLFF.

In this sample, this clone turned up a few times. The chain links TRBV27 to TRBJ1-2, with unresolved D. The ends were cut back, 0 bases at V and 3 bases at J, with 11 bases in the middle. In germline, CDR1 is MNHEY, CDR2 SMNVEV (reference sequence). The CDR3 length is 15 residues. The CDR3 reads CASSLSPTSYYGYTF. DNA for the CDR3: TGTGCCAGCAGTTTATCCCCGACATCCTACTATGGCTACACCTTC.

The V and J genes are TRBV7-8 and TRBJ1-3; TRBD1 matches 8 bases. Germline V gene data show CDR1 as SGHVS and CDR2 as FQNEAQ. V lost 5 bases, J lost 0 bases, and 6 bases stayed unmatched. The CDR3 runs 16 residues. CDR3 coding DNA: TGTGCCAGCAGCCCAAGACAGGGGCTCTCTGGAAACACCATATATTTT. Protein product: CASSPRQGLSGNTIYF.